The rows below give T cell receptor beta chains drawn from one sample of a study of OX40 agonist ivuxolimab in advanced cancers. Some clones are missing from TCRdb's copy, which holds only in-frame ones; the method was immunoSEQ multiplex PCR. There are about 100,000 clones in the sample; roughly 95% occur only once, and just over 2% lies in the top ten. The specimen was CD4+ or CD8+ T cells sorted from blood, collected in a trial of the OX40 agonist ivuxolimab. The receptor source for this set is an adult with an advanced solid tumor such as melanoma, head and neck, liver or kidney cancer. Both conserved end residues are part of each CDR3. D genes are given only for firm matches. Clone size is shown for a subset of rows, as once, few, many or a class of expanded clone.

.,.,TRBV5-1,TRBJ2-2,TGCGCCAGCAGCTTGGAAGGCGGGAACGGGGAGCTGTTTTTT,CASSLEGGNGELFF
.,TRBD1,TRBV5-6,TRBJ2-7,TGTGCCAGCAGCTTGATCGGGACAGGGGGCTACGAGCAGTACTTC,CASSLIGTGGYEQYF
.,.,TRBV4-1,TRBJ1-1,TGCGCCAGCAGCCCCCAGCCGCTCACTGAAGCTTTCTTT,CASSPQPLTEAFF
.,.,TRBV28,TRBJ2-3,TGTGCCAGCACCGACGGGACAACAGATACGCAGTATTTT,CASTDGTTDTQYF
.,.,TRBV11-3,TRBJ2-3,TGTGCCAGCAGCTTCCCCGAGGATACGCAGTATTTT,CASSFPEDTQYF
.,.,TRBV28,TRBJ1-2,TGTGCCAGCACCTTAGGAAACTATGGCTACACCTTC,CASTLGNYGYTF
.,.,TRBV5-1,TRBJ2-7,TGCGCCAGCAGCTTGGGGGTCTCCTACGAGCAGTACTTC,CASSLGVSYEQYF
.,.,TRBV5-4,TRBJ1-4,TGTGCCAGCAGCTTGTACAGAGGAGGGGAAAAACTGTTTTTT,CASSLYRGGEKLFF
.,TRBD2,TRBV19,TRBJ2-7,TGTGCCAGTAGTATGGTTCTAGCGGGGGAGGAAGAGCAGTACTTC,CASSMVLAGEEEQYF
.,TRBD1,TRBV7-8,TRBJ1-6,TGTGCCAGCAGCTTAGGGGACAGGAGGAATTCACCCCTCCACTTT,CASSLGDRRNSPLHF
.,.,TRBV30,TRBJ2-7,TGTGCCTGGAGTGTGGGGCCCGGACAGACCTACGAGCAGTACTTC,CAWSVGPGQTYEQYF
.,.,TRBV19,TRBJ2-1,TGTGCCAGTAGTATTCGACCGGGGGAGCAGTTCTTC,CASSIRPGEQFF
.,.,TRBV4-2,TRBJ2-1,TGTGCCAGCAGCCAAGATCGACGGGGATTAGGCAATGAGCAGTTCTTC,CASSQDRRGLGNEQFF
.,.,TRBV5-4,TRBJ2-2,TGTGCCAGCAGCTTGGGCTGGGAGAACGGGGAGCTGTTTTTT,CASSLGWENGELFF
.,TRBD1,TRBV13,TRBJ2-7,TGTGCCAGCAGCACCTCCGGGACAGGGGGCGTAATCGACTACGAGCAGTACTTC,CASSTSGTGGVIDYEQYF
once,TRBD1,TRBV11-2,TRBJ2-7,TGTGCCAGCAGCCTTGTGAGGACAGGGGCGAATGAGCAGTACTTC,CASSLVRTGANEQYF
.,.,TRBV29-1,TRBJ2-7,TGCAGCGTTGGGCTTGACTCAGACTACGAGCAGTACTTC,CSVGLDSDYEQYF
.,TRBD1,TRBV9,TRBJ1-1,TGTGCCAGCAGCGCAACTGGGACAGCCACCTTGAACACTGAAGCTTTCTTT,CASSATGTATLNTEAFF
few,TRBD1,TRBV5-6,TRBJ1-5,TGTGCCAGCAGCGCGTTACAGGGGCAGCCCCAGCATTTT,CASSALQGQPQHF
.,TRBD2,TRBV7-3,TRBJ2-7,TGTGCCAGCAGCTTAAGCCAGGGACTAGCGGGAGTCTACGAGCAGTACTTC,CASSLSQGLAGVYEQYF
.,.,TRBV11-2,TRBJ2-1,TGTGCCAGCAGCTTAGAAGGGTCCTACAATGAGCAGTTCTTC,CASSLEGSYNEQFF
.,.,TRBV19,TRBJ1-2,TGTGCCAGTAGTATAAAGAGGGGGGCAGGTCTAATGGACTATGGCTACACCTTC,CASSIKRGAGLMDYGYTF
once,TRBD1,TRBV4-3,TRBJ2-7,TGCGCCAGCAGCCAGGCTCCGGGACAGGGTTACGAGCAGTACTTC,CASSQAPGQGYEQYF
.,.,TRBV15,TRBJ1-3,TGTGCCACCAGCAGACAAGCCTCTGGAAACACCATATATTTT,CATSRQASGNTIYF
.,.,TRBV28,TRBJ1-3,TGTGCCAGCAGATCAGGGACTGACACCATATATTTT,CASRSGTDTIYF
.,.,TRBV6-5,TRBJ1-2,TGTGCCAGCAGTTACTCGAATCCTTCCTATGGCTACACCTTC,CASSYSNPSYGYTF
.,.,TRBV27,TRBJ2-7,TGTGCCAGCAGTTTATTGGTCAACTCCTACGAGCAGTACTTC,CASSLLVNSYEQYF
.,.,TRBV5-1,TRBJ1-2,TGCGCCAGCAGCTTGGTCAGTAACTATGGCTACACCTTC,CASSLVSNYGYTF
once,.,TRBV7-6,TRBJ1-4,TGTGCCAGCAGCCCGTCGAGGGCAGGGAATGAAAAACTGTTTTTT,CASSPSRAGNEKLFF
.,.,TRBV19,TRBJ2-2,TGTGCCAGTAGTATAGGGACAGAGAACACCGGGGAGCTGTTTTTT,CASSIGTENTGELFF
.,.,TRBV19,TRBJ2-3,TGTGCCAGTAGTAGGCACTATGATACGCAGTATTTT,CASSRHYDTQYF
.,.,TRBV11-2,TRBJ1-1,TGTGCCAGCAGCTTCAGGGGATCTGAAGCTTTCTTT,CASSFRGSEAFF
.,.,TRBV6-5,TRBJ2-5,TGTGCCAGCAGTTACCAACAAGAGACCCAGTACTTC,CASSYQQETQYF
.,.,TRBV27,TRBJ2-5,TGTGCCAGCAGGGGGGCGAAAGAGACCCAGTACTTC,CASRGAKETQYF
once,TRBD2,TRBV27,TRBJ2-2,TGTGCCAGCAGTTCGCCGGGACTAGCGGGAGTCGCCGGGGAGCTGTTTTTT,CASSSPGLAGVAGELFF
.,.,TRBV28,TRBJ2-7,TGTGCCAGCAGGGGGGAGGTAGCGGACTCCTACGAGCAGTACTTC,CASRGEVADSYEQYF
.,.,TRBV19,TRBJ1-2,TGTGCCAGTAGTTGGGCCAGGAACTCCTTCTATGGCTACACCTTC,CASSWARNSFYGYTF
.,TRBD1,TRBV10-3,TRBJ2-1,TGTGCCATCAGCGGGACAGGGAACTCCTACAATGAGCAGTTCTTC,CAISGTGNSYNEQFF
.,TRBD1,TRBV19,TRBJ1-2,TGTGCCAGTAGTATAGAAGGGGCCACAGGGGGTCATGGCTACACCTTC,CASSIEGATGGHGYTF
.,.,TRBV6-1,TRBJ1-5,TGTGCCAGCACCGGACAGCATAGCAATCAGCCCCAGCATTTT,CASTGQHSNQPQHF
.,TRBD1,TRBV29-1,TRBJ2-1,TGCAGCGTCAATGGACAGGGGTGGCCGGAGCAGTTCTTC,CSVNGQGWPEQFF
.,.,TRBV15,TRBJ2-7,TGTGCCACCGGTGGGGATACCTACGAGCAGTACTTC,CATGGDTYEQYF
.,.,TRBV6-5,TRBJ2-7,TGTGCCAGCAGTTACGGGTCGGGCGAGCAGTACTTC,CASSYGSGEQYF